This T cell receptor beta chain was retrieved from a study of Ad26.COV2.S vaccination and SARS-CoV-2 variants. For the study at large: This donor came from the COV1001 trial of Ad26.COV2.S.

Some clones are missing from TCRdb's copy, which holds only in-frame ones; the method was immunoSEQ multiplex PCR. The sample consists of about 370,000 clones, roughly nine tenths of them appearing once. V lost 0 bases and J lost 5, with 7 bases in between. Germline V gene sequence: CDR1 SGHTA, CDR2 FQGNSA. The CDR3 runs 14 residues. Treatment noted: about 20 received Ad26.COV2.S at low or high dose, single or two shots; 5 received placebo; per-sample allocation not given. It was on day 63 after the first vaccine or placebo injection that samples were taken. Within Boston, the person who donated was an adult of 18-55 years. Vaccination used an Ad26 vector expressing Wuhan-strain SARS-CoV-2 spike. Comments on this clone: Its specificity is unknown.

Study-level findings and limits: Vaccinees reportedly had broad spike-specific CD8+ and CD4+ T cell responses.

Here the sequenced sample was peripheral blood, taken in a trial of Ad26.COV2.S vaccine versus placebo. The gene calls are TRBV7-2 and TRBJ2-2; D is unclear. This TCR came from a person between 18 and 59 years old who received the Ad26.COV2.S COVID-19 vaccine or a placebo. This CDR3 reads CASSLAYGTGELFF. The DNA of the CDR3 is TGTGCCAGCAGCTTAGCGTACGGGACCGGGGAGCTGTTTTTT.